This T cell receptor (beta chain) was retrieved from a study of T cell clones after liver transplantation. Turning to the study itself: TCRbeta sequencing after a pre-transplant mixed lymphocyte reaction identified graft-donor-reactive clones, later tracked in post-transplant blood. Three of the eight recipients were HCV-positive; the rest had non-autoimmune, non-viral transplant indications. Points from the study as a whole: Post-transplant, graft-donor-reactive CD4 TCRbeta sequences in blood dropped significantly in most of the 8 subjects.

This clone appeared a single time. Its specificity is unknown. Clones were sequenced by immunoSEQ multiplex PCR, and TCRdb holds only the in-frame ones, with some missing. This sample yields some 80,000 clones, of which less than 90% are seen a single time; around 2.2% belongs to the top ten. This CDR3 region has 15 residues. V shed 3 bases and J shed 8 bases, with 16 bases lying between them. CDR1 LNHDA and CDR2 SQIVND come from the germline V gene (reference sequence). The sequence came from a human patient who received a liver transplant. Some of these T cells may belong to the graft donor. Sequences were derived from CD4+ T cells from blood, sampled about 50 months after liver transplant. The chain recombines TRBV19 with TRBJ2-2; D perhaps matches TRBD2 (5 bases). CDR3: CASSMITEGRGELFF. CDR3 bases: TGTGCCAGTAGTATGATTACAGAGGGTCGTGGGGAGCTGTTTTTT.